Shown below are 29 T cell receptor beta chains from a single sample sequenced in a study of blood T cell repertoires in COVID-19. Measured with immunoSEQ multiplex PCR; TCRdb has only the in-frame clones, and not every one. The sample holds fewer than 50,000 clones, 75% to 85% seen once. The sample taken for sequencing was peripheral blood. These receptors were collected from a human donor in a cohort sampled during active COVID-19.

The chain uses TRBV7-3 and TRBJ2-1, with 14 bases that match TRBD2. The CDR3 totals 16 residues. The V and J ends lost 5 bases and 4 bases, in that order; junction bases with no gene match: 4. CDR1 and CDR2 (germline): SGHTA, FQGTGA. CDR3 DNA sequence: TGTGCCAGCAGCCCCAGGACTAGCGGGAGGTACAATGAGCAGTTCTTC. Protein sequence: CASSPRTSGRYNEQFF.

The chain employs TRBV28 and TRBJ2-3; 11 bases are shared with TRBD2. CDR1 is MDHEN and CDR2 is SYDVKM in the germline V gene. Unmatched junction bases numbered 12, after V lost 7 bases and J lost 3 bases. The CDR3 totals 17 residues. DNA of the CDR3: TGTGCCAGCACCGCCCTTAGCGGGAGGGCCGGAACAGATACGCAGTATTTT. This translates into CASTALSGRAGTDTQYF.

The CDR3 DNA sequence: TGTGCCAGCAGTCCACCCACTAGCAGCTCCTACAATGAGCAGTTCTTC. Protein: CASSPPTSSSYNEQFF. The rearrangement joins TRBV28 to TRBJ2-1; perhaps TRBD2 as D (6 bases). The CDR3 contains 16 residues. Trimming took 5 bases from V and 0 from J, leaving 14 bases between them. CDR1 MDHEN and CDR2 SYDVKM come from the germline V gene.

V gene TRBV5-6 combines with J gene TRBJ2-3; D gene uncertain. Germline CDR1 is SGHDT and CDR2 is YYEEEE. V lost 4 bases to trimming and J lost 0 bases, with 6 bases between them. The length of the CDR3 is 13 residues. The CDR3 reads CASSPTSTDTQYF. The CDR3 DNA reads TGTGCCAGCAGCCCGACTAGCACAGATACGCAGTATTTT.

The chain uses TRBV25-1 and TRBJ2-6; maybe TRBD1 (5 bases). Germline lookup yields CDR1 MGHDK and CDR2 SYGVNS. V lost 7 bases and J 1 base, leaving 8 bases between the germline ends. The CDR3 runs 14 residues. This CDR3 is CASKKGSGANVLTF. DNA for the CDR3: TGTGCCAGCAAAAAGGGGTCTGGGGCCAACGTCCTGACTTTC.

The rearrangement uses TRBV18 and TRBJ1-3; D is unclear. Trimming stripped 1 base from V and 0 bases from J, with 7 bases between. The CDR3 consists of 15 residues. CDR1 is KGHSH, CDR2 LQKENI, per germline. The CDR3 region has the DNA TGTGCCAGCTCACCACAGAGAACCTCTGGAAACACCATATATTTT. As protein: CASSPQRTSGNTIYF.

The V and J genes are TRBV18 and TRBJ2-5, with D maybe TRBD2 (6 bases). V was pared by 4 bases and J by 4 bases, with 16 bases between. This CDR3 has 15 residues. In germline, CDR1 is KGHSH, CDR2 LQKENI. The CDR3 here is CASSQNRELRETQYF. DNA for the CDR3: TGTGCCAGCTCACAAAATCGGGAGTTAAGAGAGACCCAGTACTTC.

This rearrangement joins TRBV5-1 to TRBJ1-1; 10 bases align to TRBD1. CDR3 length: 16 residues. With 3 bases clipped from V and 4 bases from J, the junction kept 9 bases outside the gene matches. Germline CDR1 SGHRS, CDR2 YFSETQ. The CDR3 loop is CASSSPDRGFFTEAFF. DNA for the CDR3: TGCGCCAGCAGCTCCCCGGACAGGGGGTTTTTCACTGAAGCTTTCTTT.

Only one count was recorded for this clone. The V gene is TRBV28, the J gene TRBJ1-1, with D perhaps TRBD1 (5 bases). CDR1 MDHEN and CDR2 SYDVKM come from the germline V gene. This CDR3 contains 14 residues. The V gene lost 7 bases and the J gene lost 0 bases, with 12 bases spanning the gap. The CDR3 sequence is CASTRQSVNTEAFF. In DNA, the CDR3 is TGTGCCAGCACCAGACAGTCAGTGAACACTGAAGCTTTCTTT.

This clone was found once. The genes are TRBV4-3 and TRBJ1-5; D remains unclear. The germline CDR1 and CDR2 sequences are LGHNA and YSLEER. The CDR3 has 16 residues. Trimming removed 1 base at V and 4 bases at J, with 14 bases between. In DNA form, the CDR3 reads TGCGCCAGCAGCCAAGGATGGAGGGTCAGAAATCAGCCCCAGCATTTT. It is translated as CASSQGWRVRNQPQHF.

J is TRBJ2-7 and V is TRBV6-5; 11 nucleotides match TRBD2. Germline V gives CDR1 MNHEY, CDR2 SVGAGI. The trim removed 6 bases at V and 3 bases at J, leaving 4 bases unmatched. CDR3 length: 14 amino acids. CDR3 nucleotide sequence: TGTGCCAGCAGCACGGGACTAGCGGTCTACGAGCAGTACTTC. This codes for CASSTGLAVYEQYF.

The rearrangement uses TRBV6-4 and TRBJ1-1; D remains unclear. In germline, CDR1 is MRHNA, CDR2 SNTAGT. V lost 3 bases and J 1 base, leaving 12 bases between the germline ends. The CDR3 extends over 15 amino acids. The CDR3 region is CASSEGAGRNTEAFF. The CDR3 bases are TGTGCCAGCAGTGAGGGCGCGGGAAGGAACACTGAAGCTTTCTTT.

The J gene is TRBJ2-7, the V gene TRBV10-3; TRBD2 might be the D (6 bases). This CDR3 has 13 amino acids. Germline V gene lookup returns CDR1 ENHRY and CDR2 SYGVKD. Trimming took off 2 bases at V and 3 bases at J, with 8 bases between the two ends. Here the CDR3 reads CAISEASDYEQYF. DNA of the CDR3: TGTGCCATCAGTGAGGCTAGCGACTACGAGCAGTACTTC.

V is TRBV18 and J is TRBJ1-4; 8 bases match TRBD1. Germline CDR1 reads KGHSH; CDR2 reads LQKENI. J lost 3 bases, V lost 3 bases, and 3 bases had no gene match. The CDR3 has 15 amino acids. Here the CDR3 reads CASSPKQGANEKLFF. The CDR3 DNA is TGTGCCAGCTCACCTAAACAGGGGGCTAATGAAAAACTGTTTTTT.

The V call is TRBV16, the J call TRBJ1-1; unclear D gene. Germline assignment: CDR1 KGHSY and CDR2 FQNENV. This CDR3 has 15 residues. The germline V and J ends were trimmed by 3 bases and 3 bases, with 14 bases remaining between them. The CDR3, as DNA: TGTGCCAGCAGCCACCCGGGTTTGGGTGACACTGAAGCTTTCTTT. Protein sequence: CASSHPGLGDTEAFF.

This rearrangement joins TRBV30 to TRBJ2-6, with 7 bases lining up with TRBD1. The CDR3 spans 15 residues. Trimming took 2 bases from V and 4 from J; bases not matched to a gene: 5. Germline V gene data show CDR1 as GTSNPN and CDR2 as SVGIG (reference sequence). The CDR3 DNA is TGTGCCTGGAGTCGAGGGGGCCAGGGGGCCAACGTCCTGACTTTC. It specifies CAWSRGGQGANVLTF.

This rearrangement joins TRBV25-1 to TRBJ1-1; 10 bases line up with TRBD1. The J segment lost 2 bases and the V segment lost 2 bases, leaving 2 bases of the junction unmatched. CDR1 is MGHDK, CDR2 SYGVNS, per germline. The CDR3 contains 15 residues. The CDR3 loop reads CASSEPTGGNTEAFF. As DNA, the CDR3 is TGTGCCAGCAGTGAACCGACAGGGGGCAACACTGAAGCTTTCTTT.

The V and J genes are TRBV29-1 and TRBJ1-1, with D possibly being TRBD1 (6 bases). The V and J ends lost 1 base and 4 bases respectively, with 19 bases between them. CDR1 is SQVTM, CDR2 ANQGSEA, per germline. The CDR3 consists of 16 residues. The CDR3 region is CSVEGVGGAVTTEAFF. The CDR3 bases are TGCAGCGTTGAAGGGGTAGGGGGGGCGGTGACCACTGAAGCTTTCTTT.

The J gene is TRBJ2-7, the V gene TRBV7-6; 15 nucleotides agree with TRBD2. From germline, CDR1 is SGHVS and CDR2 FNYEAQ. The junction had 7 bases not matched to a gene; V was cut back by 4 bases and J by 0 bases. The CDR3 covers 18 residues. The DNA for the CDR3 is TGTGCCAGCAGCTACGGACTAGCGGGAGGGGAAAGCTCCTACGAGCAGTACTTC. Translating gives CASSYGLAGGESSYEQYF.

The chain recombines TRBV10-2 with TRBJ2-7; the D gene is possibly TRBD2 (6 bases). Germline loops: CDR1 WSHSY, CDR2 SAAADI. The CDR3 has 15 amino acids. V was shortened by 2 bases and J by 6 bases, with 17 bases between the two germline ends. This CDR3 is CASSEVPARGGEQYF. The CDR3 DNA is TGCGCCAGCAGTGAGGTTCCGGCTAGGGGAGGCGAGCAGTACTTC.

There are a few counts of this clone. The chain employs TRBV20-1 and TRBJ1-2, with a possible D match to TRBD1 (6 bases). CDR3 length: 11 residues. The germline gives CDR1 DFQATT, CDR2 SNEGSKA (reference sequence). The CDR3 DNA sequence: TGCCTTGTACAGGGTTTTAATGGCTACACCTTC. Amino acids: CLVQGFNGYTF.

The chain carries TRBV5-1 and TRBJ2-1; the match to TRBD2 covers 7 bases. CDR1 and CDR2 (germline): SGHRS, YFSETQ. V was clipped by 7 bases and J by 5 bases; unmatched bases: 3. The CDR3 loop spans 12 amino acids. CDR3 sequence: CASGTMNNEQFF. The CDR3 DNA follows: TGCGCCAGCGGGACTATGAACAATGAGCAGTTCTTC. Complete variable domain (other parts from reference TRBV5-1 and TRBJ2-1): KAGVTQTPRYLIKTRGQQVTLSCSPISGHRSVSWYQQTPGQGLQFLFEYFSETQRNKGNFPGRFSGRQFSNSRSEMNVSTLELGDSALYLCASGTMNNEQFFGPGTRLTVL.

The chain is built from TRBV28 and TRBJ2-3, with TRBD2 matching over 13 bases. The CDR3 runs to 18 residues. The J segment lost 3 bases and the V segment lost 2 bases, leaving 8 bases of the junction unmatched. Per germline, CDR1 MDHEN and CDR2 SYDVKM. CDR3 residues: CASSLTSGRALRTDTQYF. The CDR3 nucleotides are TGTGCCAGCAGTTTAACTAGCGGGAGGGCCCTCAGAACAGATACGCAGTATTTT.

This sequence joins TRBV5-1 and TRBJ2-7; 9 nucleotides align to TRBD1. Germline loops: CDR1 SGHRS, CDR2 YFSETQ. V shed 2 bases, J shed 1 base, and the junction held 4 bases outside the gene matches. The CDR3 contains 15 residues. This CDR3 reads CASSLQGAMSYEQYF. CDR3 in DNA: TGCGCCAGCAGCTTACAGGGGGCAATGTCCTACGAGCAGTACTTC.

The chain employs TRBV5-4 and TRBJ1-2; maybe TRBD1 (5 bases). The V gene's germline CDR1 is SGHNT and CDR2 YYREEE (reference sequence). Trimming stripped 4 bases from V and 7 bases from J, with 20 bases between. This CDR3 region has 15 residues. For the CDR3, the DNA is TGTGCCAGCAGCCAATCTGGGGGGTCCGGGCGTGGCTACACCTTC. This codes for CASSQSGGSGRGYTF.

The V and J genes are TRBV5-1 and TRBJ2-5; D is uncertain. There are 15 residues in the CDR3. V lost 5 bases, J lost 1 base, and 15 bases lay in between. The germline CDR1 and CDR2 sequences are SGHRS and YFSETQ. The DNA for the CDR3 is TGCGCCAGCAGGTCTACTACCACACCCCAAGAGACCCAGTACTTC. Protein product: CASRSTTTPQETQYF.

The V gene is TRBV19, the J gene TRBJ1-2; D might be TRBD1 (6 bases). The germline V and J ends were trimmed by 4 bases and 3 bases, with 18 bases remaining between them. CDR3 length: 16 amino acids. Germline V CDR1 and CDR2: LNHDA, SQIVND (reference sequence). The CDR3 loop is CASSKRTARAHYGYTF. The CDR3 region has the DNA TGTGCCAGTAGTAAACGGACAGCCCGGGCACACTATGGCTACACCTTC.

CDR3 in amino acids: CASSHRDRGGGEQYF. For the CDR3, the DNA is TGTGCCAGCAGCCACCGGGACAGGGGGGGCGGCGAGCAGTACTTC. This chain connects TRBV7-2 to TRBJ2-7, with 11 bases lining up with TRBD1. Germline V lookup: CDR1 SGHTA, CDR2 FQGNSA. The V segment lost 5 bases and the J segment 6 bases; nucleotides outside the gene matches: 9. The CDR3 loop spans 15 amino acids. Supplemented by reference TRBV7-2 and TRBJ2-7, the full variable domain reads GAGVSQSPSNKVTEKGKDVELRCDPISGHTALYWYRQSLGQGLEFLIYFQGNSAPDKSGLPSDRFSAERTGGSVSTLTIQRTQQEDSAVYLCASSHRDRGGGEQYFGPGTRLTVT.

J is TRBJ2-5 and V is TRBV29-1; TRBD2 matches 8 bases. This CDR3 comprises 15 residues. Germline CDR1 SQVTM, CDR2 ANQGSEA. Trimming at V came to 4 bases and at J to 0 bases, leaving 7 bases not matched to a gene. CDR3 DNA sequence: TGCAGCGTTGGGGGCCGGGAGGGGTACCAAGAGACCCAGTACTTC. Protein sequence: CSVGGREGYQETQYF.